The clone carrying this TCR beta chain was seen only a few times. What it binds is not known. TCRdb called the 5' RACE reads again in MiXCR, with one record for every CDR3 protein. This table has 470,000 or so distinct CDR3 sequences, roughly 26% appearing once. This CDR3 spans 14 amino acids. Germline loops: CDR1 PRHDT, CDR2 FYEKMQ (reference sequence). V lost 2 bases to trimming and J lost 0 bases, with 8 bases between them. The data belong to a study of identical twins. Study-wide results and caveats: Cross-sectional statistical analysis was relied on for the conclusions, without the same donors being followed.

Another study also made use of these data, one on T cells expressing NK-cell markers. That work states: Sorted T-cell subsets CD3+CD56+NKG2C+, CD3+CD56+NKG2C- and CD3+CD56-NKG2C+ were TCR beta-sequenced.

The sample taken for sequencing was CD4+ T cells sorted from blood. This TCR was sampled from a woman aged 18-29 years in good health. The chain couples TRBV13 to TRBJ2-7, with D unresolved. CDR3 in amino acids: CASSLFAGSYEQYF. In nucleotides, the CDR3 is TGTGCCAGCAGCTTATTCGCTGGCTCCTACGAGCAGTACTTC.